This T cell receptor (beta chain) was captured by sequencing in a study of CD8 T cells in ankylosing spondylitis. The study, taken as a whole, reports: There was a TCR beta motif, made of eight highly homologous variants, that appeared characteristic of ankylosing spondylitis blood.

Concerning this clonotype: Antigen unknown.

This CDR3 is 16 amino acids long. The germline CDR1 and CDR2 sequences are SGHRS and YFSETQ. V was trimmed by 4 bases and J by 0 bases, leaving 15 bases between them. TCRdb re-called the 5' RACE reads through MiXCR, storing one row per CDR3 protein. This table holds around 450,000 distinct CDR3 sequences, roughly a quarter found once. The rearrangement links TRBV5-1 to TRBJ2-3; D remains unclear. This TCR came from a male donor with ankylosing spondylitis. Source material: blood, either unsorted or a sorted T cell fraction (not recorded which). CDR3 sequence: CASSVEPYTSTDTQYF. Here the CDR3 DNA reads TGCGCCAGCAGCGTGGAGCCATACACCAGCACAGATACGCAGTATTTT.